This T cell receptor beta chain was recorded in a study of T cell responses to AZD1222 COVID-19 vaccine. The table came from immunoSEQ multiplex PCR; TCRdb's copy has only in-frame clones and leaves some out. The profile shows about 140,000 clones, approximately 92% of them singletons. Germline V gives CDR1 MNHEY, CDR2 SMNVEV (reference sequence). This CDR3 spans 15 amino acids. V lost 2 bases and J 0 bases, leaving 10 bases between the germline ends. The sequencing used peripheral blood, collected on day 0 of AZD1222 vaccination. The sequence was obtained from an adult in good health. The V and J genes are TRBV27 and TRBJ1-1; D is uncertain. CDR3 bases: TGTGCCAGCAGTTTAAGTCGGACGATGAACACTGAAGCTTTCTTT. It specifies CASSLSRTMNTEAFF.